This T cell receptor (beta chain) stems from a study of cytomegalovirus exposure and HLA in healthy donors. Study-level findings and limits: There were some V segments, including TRBV6-2 and TRBV6-3, excluded as indistinguishable. Later work found that TCR association rates differed between HLA loci; DRB1 had the most and HLA-C the fewest. Usually a TCR sequence was rare, but some public TCRs were found in many donors.

As to this clone: What it binds is not known.

The V end lost 3 bases, the J end lost 6 bases, and 9 bases lay between the germline ends. This CDR3 region has 12 residues. The germline V gene encodes CDR1 SGHRS and CDR2 YFSETQ. With 60 Vbeta and 13 Jbeta primers, the PCR was carried out. The repertoire was sequenced with immunoSEQ multiplex PCR; TCRdb's copy has only in-frame clones and lacks some. In the table there are fewer than 200,000 clones, over 60% of which are singletons. Sequencing used PBMCs. The sequence was obtained from a girl between 10 and 17 years old in good health and CMV-seronegative. This sequence joins TRBV5-1 and TRBJ1-1; D is unresolved. DNA for the CDR3: TGCGCCAGCAGCTCCCGAGGCCCTGAAGCTTTCTTT. Its protein product is CASSSRGPEAFF.